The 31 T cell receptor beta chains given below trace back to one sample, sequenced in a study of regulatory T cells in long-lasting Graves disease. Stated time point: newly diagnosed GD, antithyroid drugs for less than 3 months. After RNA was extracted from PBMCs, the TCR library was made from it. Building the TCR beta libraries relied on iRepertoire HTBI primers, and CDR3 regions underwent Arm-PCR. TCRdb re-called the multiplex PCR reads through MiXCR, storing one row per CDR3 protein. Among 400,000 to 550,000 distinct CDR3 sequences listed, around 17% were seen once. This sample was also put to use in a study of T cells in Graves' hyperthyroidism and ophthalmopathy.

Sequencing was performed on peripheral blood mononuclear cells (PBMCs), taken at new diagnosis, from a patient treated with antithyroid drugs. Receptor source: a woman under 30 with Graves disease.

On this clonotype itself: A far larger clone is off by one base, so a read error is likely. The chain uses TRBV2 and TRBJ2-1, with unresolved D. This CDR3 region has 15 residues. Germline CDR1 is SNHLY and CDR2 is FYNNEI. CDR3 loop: CASRRVAPRGETRYF. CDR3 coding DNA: TGTGCCAGCAGACGGGTGGCACCACGAGGCGAGACCCGGTACTTC.

The CDR3 region is CASSAVEGTGGSTDTQYF. The CDR3 DNA reads as TGTGCCAGCAGTGCGGTCGAGGGGACAGGGGGGAGCACAGATACGCAGTATTTT. The chain recombines TRBV28 with TRBJ2-3, with 11 bases identical to TRBD1. The trim removed 5 bases at V and 0 bases at J, leaving 10 bases unmatched. The CDR3 is 18 residues long. Germline V lookup: CDR1 MDHEN, CDR2 SYDVKM.

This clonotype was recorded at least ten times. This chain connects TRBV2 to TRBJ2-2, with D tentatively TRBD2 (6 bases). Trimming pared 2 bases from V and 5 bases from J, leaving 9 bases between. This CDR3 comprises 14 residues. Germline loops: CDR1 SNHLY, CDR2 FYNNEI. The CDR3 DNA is TGTGCCAGCAGTGAACTGGGACTGACCGGGGAGCTGTTTTTT. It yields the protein CASSELGLTGELFF.

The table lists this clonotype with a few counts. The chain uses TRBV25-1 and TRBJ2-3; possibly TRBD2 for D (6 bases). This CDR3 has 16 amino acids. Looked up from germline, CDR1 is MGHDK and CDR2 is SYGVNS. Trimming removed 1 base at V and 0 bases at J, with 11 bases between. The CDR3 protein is CASSEWLAGSTDTQYF. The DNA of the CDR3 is TGTGCCAGCAGTGAATGGCTTGCGGGAAGCACAGATACGCAGTATTTT.

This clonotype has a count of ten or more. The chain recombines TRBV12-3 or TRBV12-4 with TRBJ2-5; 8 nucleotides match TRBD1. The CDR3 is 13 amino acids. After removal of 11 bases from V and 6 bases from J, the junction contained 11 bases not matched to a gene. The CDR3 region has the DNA TGTGCCTGCCTTGGACAGGGAGGAAAGACCCAGTACTTC. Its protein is CACLGQGGKTQYF.

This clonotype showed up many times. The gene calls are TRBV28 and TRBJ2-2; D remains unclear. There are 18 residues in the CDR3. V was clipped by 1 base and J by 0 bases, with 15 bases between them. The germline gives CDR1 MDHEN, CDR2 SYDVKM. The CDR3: CASSLLGFMGANTGELFF. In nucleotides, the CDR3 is TGTGCCAGCAGTTTATTAGGGTTTATGGGCGCGAACACCGGGGAGCTGTTTTTT.

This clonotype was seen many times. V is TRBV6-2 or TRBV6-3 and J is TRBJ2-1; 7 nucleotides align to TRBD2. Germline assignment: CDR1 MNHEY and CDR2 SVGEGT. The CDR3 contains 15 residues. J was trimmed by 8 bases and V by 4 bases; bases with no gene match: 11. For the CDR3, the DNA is TGTGCCAGCAGTTCAGCGGCCGCGGGGGTGGATGAGCAGTTCTTC. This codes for CASSSAAAGVDEQFF.

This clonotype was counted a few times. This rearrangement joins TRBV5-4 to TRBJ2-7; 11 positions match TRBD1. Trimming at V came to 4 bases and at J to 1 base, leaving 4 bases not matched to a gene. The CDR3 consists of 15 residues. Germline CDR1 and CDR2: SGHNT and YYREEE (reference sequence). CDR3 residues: CASSRGTGGSYEQYF. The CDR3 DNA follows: TGTGCCAGCAGCCGAGGGACAGGGGGGTCCTACGAGCAGTACTTC.

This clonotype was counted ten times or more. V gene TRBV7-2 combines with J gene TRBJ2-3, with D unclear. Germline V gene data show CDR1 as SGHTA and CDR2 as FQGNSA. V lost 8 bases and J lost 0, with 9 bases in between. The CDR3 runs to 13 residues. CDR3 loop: CASSRASTDTQYF. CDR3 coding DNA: TGTGCCAGCTCCCGGGCTAGCACAGATACGCAGTATTTT.

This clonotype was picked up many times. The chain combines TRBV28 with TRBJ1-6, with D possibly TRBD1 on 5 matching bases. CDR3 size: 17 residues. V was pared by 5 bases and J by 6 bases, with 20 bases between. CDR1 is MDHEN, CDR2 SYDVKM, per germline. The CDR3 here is CASSPATGPKLNSPLHF. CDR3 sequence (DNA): TGTGCCAGCAGTCCAGCAACAGGACCTAAACTTAATTCACCCCTCCACTTT.

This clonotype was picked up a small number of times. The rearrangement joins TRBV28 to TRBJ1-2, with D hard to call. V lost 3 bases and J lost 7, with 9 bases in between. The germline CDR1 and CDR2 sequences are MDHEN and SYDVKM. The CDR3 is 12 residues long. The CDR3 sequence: CASSLRMAGYTF. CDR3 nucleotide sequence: TGTGCCAGCAGTTTGAGGATGGCTGGCTACACCTTC.

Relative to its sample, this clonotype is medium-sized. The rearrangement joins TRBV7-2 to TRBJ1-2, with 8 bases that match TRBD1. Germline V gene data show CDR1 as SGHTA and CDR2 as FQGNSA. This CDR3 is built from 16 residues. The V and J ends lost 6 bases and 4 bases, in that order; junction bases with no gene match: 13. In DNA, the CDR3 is TGTGCCAGCAGTGCCAGACAGGGGTTTTCCTCCTATGGCTACACCTTC. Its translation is CASSARQGFSSYGYTF.

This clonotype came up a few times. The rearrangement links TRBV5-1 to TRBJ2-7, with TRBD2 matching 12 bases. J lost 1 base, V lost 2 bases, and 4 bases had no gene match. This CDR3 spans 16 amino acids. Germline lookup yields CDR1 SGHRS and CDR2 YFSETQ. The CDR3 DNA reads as TGCGCCAGCAGCTTAACCCTAGCGGGAGGGTCCTACGAGCAGTACTTC. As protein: CASSLTLAGGSYEQYF.

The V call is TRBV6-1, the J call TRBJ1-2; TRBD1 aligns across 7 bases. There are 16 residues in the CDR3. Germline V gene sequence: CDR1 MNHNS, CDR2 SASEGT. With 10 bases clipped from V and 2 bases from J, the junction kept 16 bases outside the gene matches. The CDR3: CATREAAGGTNYGYTF. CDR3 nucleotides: TGTGCCACCAGGGAGGCTGCAGGGGGAACCAACTATGGCTACACCTTC.

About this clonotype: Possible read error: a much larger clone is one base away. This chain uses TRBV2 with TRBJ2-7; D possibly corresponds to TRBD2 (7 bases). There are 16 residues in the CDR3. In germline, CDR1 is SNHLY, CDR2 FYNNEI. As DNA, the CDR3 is TGTGCCAGCAGAGCCACAGGCTTTGGGGGGGCCTACAAGCAGTACTTC. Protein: CASRATGFGGAYKQYF.

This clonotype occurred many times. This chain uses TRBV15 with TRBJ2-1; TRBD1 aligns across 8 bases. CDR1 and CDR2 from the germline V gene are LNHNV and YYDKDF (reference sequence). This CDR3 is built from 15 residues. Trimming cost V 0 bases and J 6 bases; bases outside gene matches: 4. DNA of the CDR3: TGTGCCACCAGCAGAGAACCGGACAGGGCCAATGAGCAGTTCTTC. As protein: CATSREPDRANEQFF.

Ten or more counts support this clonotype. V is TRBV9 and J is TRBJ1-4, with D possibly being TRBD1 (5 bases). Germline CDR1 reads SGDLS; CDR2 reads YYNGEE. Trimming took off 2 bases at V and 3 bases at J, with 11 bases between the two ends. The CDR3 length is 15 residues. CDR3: CASSVTVNANEKLFF. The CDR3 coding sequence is TGTGCCAGCAGCGTGACAGTTAATGCTAATGAAAAACTGTTTTTT.

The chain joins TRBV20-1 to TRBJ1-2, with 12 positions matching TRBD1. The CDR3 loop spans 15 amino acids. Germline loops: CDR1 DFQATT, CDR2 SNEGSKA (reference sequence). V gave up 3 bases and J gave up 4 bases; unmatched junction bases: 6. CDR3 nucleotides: TGCAGTGCTAGCCTCTCGGGACAGGGGGCCTATGGCTACACCTTC. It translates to CSASLSGQGAYGYTF.

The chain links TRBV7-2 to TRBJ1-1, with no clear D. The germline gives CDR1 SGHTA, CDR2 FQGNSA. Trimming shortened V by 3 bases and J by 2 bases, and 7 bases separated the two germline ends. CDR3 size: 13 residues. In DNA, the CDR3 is TGTGCCAGCAGCTTCGAGACCAACACTGAAGCTTTCTTT. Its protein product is CASSFETNTEAFF.

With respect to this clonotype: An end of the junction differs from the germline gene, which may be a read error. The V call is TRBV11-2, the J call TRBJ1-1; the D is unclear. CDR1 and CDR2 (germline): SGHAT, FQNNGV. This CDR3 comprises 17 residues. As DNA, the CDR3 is TGCGCCAGCAGCCAAGATGCGGGCTCAACAGTGGGAACTGAAGCTTTCTTT. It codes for CASSQDAGSTVGTEAFF.

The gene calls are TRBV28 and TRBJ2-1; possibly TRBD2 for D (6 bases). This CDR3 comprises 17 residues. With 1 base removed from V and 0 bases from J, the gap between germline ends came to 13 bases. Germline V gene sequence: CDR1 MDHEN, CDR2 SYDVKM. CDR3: CASSLLRGALSYNEQFF. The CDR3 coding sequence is TGTGCCAGCAGTTTATTACGCGGGGCCCTCTCCTACAATGAGCAGTTCTTC.

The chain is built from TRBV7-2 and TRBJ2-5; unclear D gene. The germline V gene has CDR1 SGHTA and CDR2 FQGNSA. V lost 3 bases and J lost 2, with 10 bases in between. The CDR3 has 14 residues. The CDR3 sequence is CASSFLTKQETQYF. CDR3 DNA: TGTGCCAGCAGCTTTCTAACTAAGCAAGAGACCCAGTACTTC.

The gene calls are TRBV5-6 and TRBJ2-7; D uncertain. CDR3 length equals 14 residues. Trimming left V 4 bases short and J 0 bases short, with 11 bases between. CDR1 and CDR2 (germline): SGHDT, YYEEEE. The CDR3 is CASSPGPGSYEQYF. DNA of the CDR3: TGTGCCAGCAGCCCTGGGCCAGGCTCCTACGAGCAGTACTTC.

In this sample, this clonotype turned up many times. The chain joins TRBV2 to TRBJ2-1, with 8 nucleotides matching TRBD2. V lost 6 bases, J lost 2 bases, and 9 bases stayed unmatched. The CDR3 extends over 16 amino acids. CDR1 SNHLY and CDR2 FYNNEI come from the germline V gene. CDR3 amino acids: CASRITGGPPYNEQFF. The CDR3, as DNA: TGTGCCAGCAGGATCACGGGGGGGCCGCCCTACAATGAGCAGTTCTTC.

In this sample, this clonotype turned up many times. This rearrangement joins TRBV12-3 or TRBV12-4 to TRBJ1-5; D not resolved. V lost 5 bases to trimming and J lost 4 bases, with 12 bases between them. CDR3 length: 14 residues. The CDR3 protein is CASSPLLGNQPQHF. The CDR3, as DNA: TGTGCCAGCAGTCCCCTATTGGGGAATCAGCCCCAGCATTTT.

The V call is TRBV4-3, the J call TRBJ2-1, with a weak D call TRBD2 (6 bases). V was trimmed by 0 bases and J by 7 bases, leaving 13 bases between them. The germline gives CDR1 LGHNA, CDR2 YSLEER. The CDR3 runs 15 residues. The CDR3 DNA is TGCGCCAGCAGCCAAGATGCGGGACCTGGAAATGAGCAGTTCTTC. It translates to CASSQDAGPGNEQFF.

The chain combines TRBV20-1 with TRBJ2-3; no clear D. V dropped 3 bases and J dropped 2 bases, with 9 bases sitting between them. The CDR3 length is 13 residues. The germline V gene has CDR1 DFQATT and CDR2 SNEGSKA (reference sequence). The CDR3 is CSASSAYTDTQYF. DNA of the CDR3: TGCAGTGCTAGTTCAGCGTACACAGATACGCAGTATTTT.

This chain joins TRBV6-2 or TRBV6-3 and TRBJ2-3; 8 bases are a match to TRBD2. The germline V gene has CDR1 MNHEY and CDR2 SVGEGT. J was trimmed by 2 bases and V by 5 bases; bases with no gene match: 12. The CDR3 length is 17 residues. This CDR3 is CASSTPGAGEDTDTQYF. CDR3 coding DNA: TGTGCCAGCAGTACCCCGGGAGCGGGAGAGGACACAGATACGCAGTATTTT.

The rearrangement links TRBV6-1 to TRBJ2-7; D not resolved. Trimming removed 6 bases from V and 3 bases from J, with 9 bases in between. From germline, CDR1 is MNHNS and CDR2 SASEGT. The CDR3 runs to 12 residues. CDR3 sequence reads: CASRANNYEQYF. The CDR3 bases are TGTGCCAGCAGAGCTAATAACTACGAGCAGTACTTC.

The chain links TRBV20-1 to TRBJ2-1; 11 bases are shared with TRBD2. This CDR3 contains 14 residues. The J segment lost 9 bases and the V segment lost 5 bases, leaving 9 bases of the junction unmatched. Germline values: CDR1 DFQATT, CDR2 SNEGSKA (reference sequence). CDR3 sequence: CSAGQTSGSTEQFF. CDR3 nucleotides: TGCAGTGCTGGCCAAACTAGCGGGAGCACTGAGCAGTTCTTC.

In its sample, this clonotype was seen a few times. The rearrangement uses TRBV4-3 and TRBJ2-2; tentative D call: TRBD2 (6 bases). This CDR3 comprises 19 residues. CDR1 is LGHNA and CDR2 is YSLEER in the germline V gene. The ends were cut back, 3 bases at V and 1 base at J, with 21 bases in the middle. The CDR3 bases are TGCGCCAGCAGCCAGAAGAAATACCATAGCGGAGTGAACACCGGGGAGCTGTTTTTT. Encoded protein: CASSQKKYHSGVNTGELFF.